This is a list of T cell receptor beta chains from one sample in a study of cytomegalovirus exposure and HLA in healthy donors. The assay was immunoSEQ multiplex PCR, and TCRdb's table has in-frame clones only and misses some. The table includes a few hundred thousand clones, 70% to 80% detected once. Sample: PBMCs. These receptor sequences come from a man aged 35 to 55 in good health and CMV-seronegative. The CDR3 runs from the conserved cysteine through the conserved F or W.

v_gene: TRBV5-6; j_gene: TRBJ1-1; CDR3aa: CASSWGTTGKTEAFF
v_gene: TRBV6-6; j_gene: TRBJ2-7; CDR3aa: CASSYGGASYEQYF
v_gene: TRBV6-5; j_gene: TRBJ1-2; CDR3aa: CASTQGVRSGYTF
v_gene: TRBV7-8; j_gene: TRBJ2-7; CDR3aa: CASSSNLGTGSYEQYF
v_gene: TRBV4-1; j_gene: TRBJ2-5; CDR3aa: CASSQGWAGGTQETQYF
v_gene: TRBV4-1; j_gene: TRBJ1-1; CDR3aa: CASSLQGNTEAFF
v_gene: TRBV29-1; j_gene: TRBJ2-1; CDR3aa: CSVGFLGNEQFF
v_gene: TRBV5-3; j_gene: TRBJ1-6; CDR3aa: CARSFSGNSPLHF
v_gene: TRBV5-4; j_gene: TRBJ2-1; CDR3aa: CASRSSGGAYNEQFF
v_gene: TRBV5-4; j_gene: TRBJ2-2; CDR3aa: CASSFSGGTGELFF
v_gene: TRBV7-9; j_gene: TRBJ2-7; CDR3aa: CSSSPGDYEQYF
v_gene: TRBV28; j_gene: TRBJ1-2; CDR3aa: CASSQGGFYGYTF
v_gene: TRBV5-1; j_gene: TRBJ2-5; CDR3aa: CASSTTGVGETQYF
v_gene: TRBV4-3; j_gene: TRBJ1-2; CDR3aa: CASSQEPGGEVGYTF
v_gene: TRBV6-5; j_gene: TRBJ1-5; CDR3aa: CASSSGGNQPQHF
v_gene: TRBV28; j_gene: TRBJ2-1; CDR3aa: CASRSGTSGRAYFF
v_gene: TRBV29-1; j_gene: TRBJ2-2; CDR3aa: CSAGRGGNTGELFF
v_gene: TRBV7-8; j_gene: TRBJ2-1; CDR3aa: CASSLDRSEEQFF
v_gene: TRBV5-1; j_gene: TRBJ1-2; CDR3aa: CASSHRTGGSGYTF
v_gene: TRBV2; j_gene: TRBJ2-7; CDR3aa: CASSGGTGKGPYEQYF
v_gene: TRBV5-1; j_gene: TRBJ2-7; CDR3aa: CASSETGTGLHEQYF
v_gene: TRBV5-4; j_gene: TRBJ2-2; CDR3aa: CASSLFGGYTGELFF
v_gene: TRBV6-5; j_gene: TRBJ1-4; CDR3aa: CASSYSPGQGGKLFF
v_gene: TRBV6-1; j_gene: TRBJ2-2; CDR3aa: CASSEPGRHGELFF
v_gene: TRBV2; j_gene: TRBJ1-3; CDR3aa: CASSGSRGRGNTIYF
v_gene: TRBV5-6; j_gene: TRBJ2-3; CDR3aa: CASSLVLAGGDTQYF
v_gene: TRBV5-4; j_gene: TRBJ2-1; CDR3aa: CASSLASGGVSGQFF